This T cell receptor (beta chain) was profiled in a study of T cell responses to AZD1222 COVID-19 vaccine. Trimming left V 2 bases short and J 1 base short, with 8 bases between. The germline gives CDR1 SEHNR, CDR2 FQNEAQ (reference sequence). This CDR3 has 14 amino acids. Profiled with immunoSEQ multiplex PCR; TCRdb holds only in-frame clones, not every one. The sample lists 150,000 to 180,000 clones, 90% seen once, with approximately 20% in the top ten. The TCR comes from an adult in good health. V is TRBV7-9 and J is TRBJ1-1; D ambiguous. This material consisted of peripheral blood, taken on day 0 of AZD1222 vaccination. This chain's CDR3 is CASSLSVSNTEAFF. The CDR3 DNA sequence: TGTGCCAGCAGCTTAAGTGTTTCGAACACTGAAGCTTTCTTT. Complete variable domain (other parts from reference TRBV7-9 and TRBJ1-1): DTGVSQNPRHKITKRGQNVTFRCDPISEHNRLYWYRQTLGQGPEFLTYFQNEAQLEKSRLLSDRFSAERPKGSFSTLEIQRTEQGDSAMYLCASSLSVSNTEAFFGQGTRLTVV.